This T cell receptor beta chain was observed in a study of somatic mutations in cytotoxic T cells in rheumatoid arthritis. With 6 bases removed from V and 5 bases from J, the gap between germline ends came to 2 bases. Germline-derived CDR1 and CDR2 are WSHSY and SAAADI. The CDR3 extends over 9 amino acids. Some clones are missing from TCRdb's copy, which holds only in-frame ones; the method was immunoSEQ multiplex PCR. The table lists approximately 33,000 clones, roughly four fifths of them singletons. The chain links TRBV10-2 to TRBJ2-7, with D unclear. Sequences were obtained from CD8+ T cells sorted from blood. The receptor's source is a man aged 35 to 55 in good health. CDR3 sequence (DNA): TGCGCCAGCAGCCACGAGCAGTACTTC. It is translated as CASSHEQYF.